Listed below are T cell receptor beta chains from one sample, sequenced in a study of molecular identifiers for immune sequencing clone quantification. MiXCR, applied by TCRdb to the PCR reads, yields one record per CDR3 protein. The sample records more than 35,000 distinct CDR3 sequences, about a fifth being singletons. The sequencing input was naive CD8+ T cells from blood, with Jurkat cell RNA spiked in. The receptor set was obtained from a human donor in good health. Some libraries in this study had Jurkat cell RNA spiked in. CDR3s include the opening cysteine and the closing phenylalanine or tryptophan. A D gene is named only where the DNA matches it firmly. Some rows mark clone size as missing; the rest say once, few, many or name a class of expanded clone.

j_call,clone_size,v_call,d_call,cdr3_nt,cdr3_aa
TRBJ2-1,.,TRBV4-1,TRBD2,TGCGCCAGCAGCCAAAAAAGAGACCTAGCGGGATCCAATGAGCAGTTCTTC,CASSQKRDLAGSNEQFF
TRBJ2-3,medium-sized,TRBV19,.,TGTGCCAGTAGTATGAACCCGGCAGATACGCAGTATTTT,CASSMNPADTQYF
TRBJ2-2,many,TRBV25-1,.,TGTGCCAGCTCAACAGGGAGAATGCCCGGGGAGCTGTTTTTT,CASSTGRMPGELFF
TRBJ1-5,many,TRBV7-9,TRBD1,TGTGCCAGCAGCCCCCAGACAGGGGATCCCCAGCCCCAGCATTTT,CASSPQTGDPQPQHF
TRBJ2-1,few,TRBV7-3,.,TGTGCCAGCAGCTTAACCCCGACAAGTCACAATGAGCAGTTCTTC,CASSLTPTSHNEQFF
TRBJ2-7,many,TRBV4-3,TRBD1,TGCGCCAGCAGCCAAGAAGTCGGGAGACAGGGGGCCTACGAGCAGTACTTC,CASSQEVGRQGAYEQYF
TRBJ2-3,.,TRBV7-2,TRBD2,TGTGCCAGCAACTTCGGGAGGGGACTAGCGGGCCCAACAGATACGCAGTATTTT,CASNFGRGLAGPTDTQYF
TRBJ2-7,many,TRBV6-5,TRBD2,TGTGCCAGCAGTGTTAGCGGGGGGCCTGGCGAGCAGTACTTC,CASSVSGGPGEQYF
TRBJ2-7,many,TRBV20-1,.,TGCAGTGCTAGACCTTCAAGCTACTACGAGCAGTACTTC,CSARPSSYYEQYF
TRBJ2-1,few,TRBV6-5,.,TGTGCCAGCAGTTATGGGGGTTTGGTAAATGAGCAGTTCTTC,CASSYGGLVNEQFF
TRBJ2-5,many,TRBV6-5,TRBD2,TGTGCCAGCAGCACAACTAGCGGGAGTGAGACCCAGTACTTC,CASSTTSGSETQYF
TRBJ2-1,.,TRBV27,TRBD2,TGTGCCAGCAGGAGGACTAGCGACTCCTACAATGAGCAGTTCTTC,CASRRTSDSYNEQFF
TRBJ2-7,many,TRBV27,.,TGTGCCAGCAGTTTTGGTAGCTCTGGCTACGAGCAGTACTTC,CASSFGSSGYEQYF
TRBJ2-3,few,TRBV11-2,.,TGTGCCAGCAGCTTAGATCTGACGTTCTCTAGCACAGATACGCAGTATTTT,CASSLDLTFSSTDTQYF
TRBJ2-3,many,TRBV27,.,TGTGCCAGCAGTCCCGAGGCGGAGCTAGATACGCAGTATTTT,CASSPEAELDTQYF
TRBJ2-4,many,TRBV5-4,.,TGTGCCAGCAGCCCAACGGACATGAGCGACATTCAGTACTTC,CASSPTDMSDIQYF
TRBJ2-3,.,TRBV11-2,.,TGTGCCAGCAGCCCGGGCGTCAGGGCAGATACGCAGTATTTT,CASSPGVRADTQYF
TRBJ2-3,.,TRBV27,TRBD1,TGTGCCAGCGGTTTGCTGACAGGGGCTCGGGCAGATACGCAGTATTTT,CASGLLTGARADTQYF
TRBJ2-6,many,TRBV9,.,TGTGCCAGCAACCAGGACCCCCAGAAAGAGTCTGGGGCCAACGTCCTGACTTTC,CASNQDPQKESGANVLTF
TRBJ2-1,many,TRBV18,.,TGTGCCAGCTCACCGAACTCAGGAGGGCAGTTCTTC,CASSPNSGGQFF
TRBJ2-5,many,TRBV9,.,TGTGCCAGCAGCGGGGCCGAGGAGACCCAGTACTTC,CASSGAEETQYF
TRBJ2-7,.,TRBV13,TRBD1,TGTGCCAGCGGAACGAGGGACAGATACTACGAGCAGTACTTC,CASGTRDRYYEQYF
TRBJ2-1,many,TRBV3-1,.,TGTGCCAGCAGCCAAGAGGCGACTGAGCAGTTCTTC,CASSQEATEQFF
TRBJ1-5,.,TRBV27,.,TGTGCCAGCAGTTTGACACAGGGCTATCAGCCCCAGCATTTT,CASSLTQGYQPQHF
TRBJ2-3,few,TRBV27,TRBD1,TGTGCCAGCAGTTATTTGGCCAGGGGGCGGGTTGGCACAGATACGCAGTATTTT,CASSYLARGRVGTDTQYF
TRBJ1-5,many,TRBV7-2,.,TGTGCCAGCAGCTTAGCCACTTTTAGCAATCAGCCCCAGCATTTT,CASSLATFSNQPQHF
TRBJ2-5,few,TRBV4-1,.,TGCGCCAGCAGCCAAATTGGGCTGATAGAGACCCAGTACTTC,CASSQIGLIETQYF
TRBJ2-3,many,TRBV4-3,TRBD2,TGCGCCAGCAGCCAAGGAACGGGGGGGGCCCCAGATACGCAGTATTTT,CASSQGTGGAPDTQYF
TRBJ2-3,many,TRBV9,.,TGTGCCAGCAGCTCCTACACAGATACGCAGTATTTT,CASSSYTDTQYF
TRBJ1-5,.,TRBV27,.,TGTGCCAGCAGTTTGGGGGAGGGTCAGCCCCAGCATTTT,CASSLGEGQPQHF
TRBJ1-1,few,TRBV5-6,TRBD1,TGTGCCAGCAGGGGACAGGGGGGCACTGAAGCTTTCTTT,CASRGQGGTEAFF
TRBJ2-7,many,TRBV27,TRBD2,TGTGCCACCAAACCGGGACTAGCGGCCTACGAGCAGTACTTC,CATKPGLAAYEQYF
TRBJ2-1,.,TRBV28,.,TGTGCCAGCAGCCCTGCCAGCAATGAGCAGTTCTTC,CASSPASNEQFF
TRBJ2-1,.,TRBV12-3/TRBV12-4,.,TGTGCCAGCACCGGGTCGAGAGGGGATGAGCAGTTCTTC,CASTGSRGDEQFF
TRBJ1-1,many,TRBV27,.,TGTGCCAGCAATGGGGATGGGGTGAACACTGAAGCTTTCTTT,CASNGDGVNTEAFF
TRBJ2-3,many,TRBV20-1,.,TGCAGTGCCCAGAGGAGAGCGGCGAACACAGATACGCAGTATTTT,CSAQRRAANTDTQYF
TRBJ2-7,many,TRBV4-1,.,TGCGCCAGCAGCCAAGTTGTGTCCTACGAGCAGTACTTC,CASSQVVSYEQYF
TRBJ2-1,few,TRBV19,.,TGTGCCAGTAGTATTTACCGGAATGAGCAGTTCTTC,CASSIYRNEQFF
TRBJ2-5,many,TRBV5-8,TRBD2,TGTGCCAGCCTCCTTCCTAGCGGGAGTTCGGAGACCCAGTACTTC,CASLLPSGSSETQYF
TRBJ2-2,many,TRBV4-1,TRBD1,TGCGCCAGCAGCCAACTTACCCGGGACAGGGGGCTGGGGGAGCTGTTTTTT,CASSQLTRDRGLGELFF
TRBJ2-7,many,TRBV30,TRBD2,TGTGCCTGGAGGGATCGGGGGGATCAGTACTTC,CAWRDRGDQYF